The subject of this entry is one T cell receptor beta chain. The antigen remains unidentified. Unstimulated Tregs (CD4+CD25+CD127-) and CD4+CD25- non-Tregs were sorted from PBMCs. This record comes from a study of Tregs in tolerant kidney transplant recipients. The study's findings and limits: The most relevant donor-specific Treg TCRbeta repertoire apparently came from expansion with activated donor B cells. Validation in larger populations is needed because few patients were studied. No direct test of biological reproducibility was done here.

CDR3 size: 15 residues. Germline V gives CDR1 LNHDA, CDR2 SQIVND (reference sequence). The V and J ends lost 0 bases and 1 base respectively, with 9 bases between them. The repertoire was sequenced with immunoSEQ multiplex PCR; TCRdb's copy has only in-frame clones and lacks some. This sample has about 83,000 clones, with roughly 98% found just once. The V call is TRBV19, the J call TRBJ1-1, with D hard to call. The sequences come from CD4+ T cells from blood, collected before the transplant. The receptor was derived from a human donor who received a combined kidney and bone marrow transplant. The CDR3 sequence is CASSIEGPRNTEAFF. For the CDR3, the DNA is TGTGCCAGTAGTATAGAGGGCCCGAGGAACACTGAAGCTTTCTTT.